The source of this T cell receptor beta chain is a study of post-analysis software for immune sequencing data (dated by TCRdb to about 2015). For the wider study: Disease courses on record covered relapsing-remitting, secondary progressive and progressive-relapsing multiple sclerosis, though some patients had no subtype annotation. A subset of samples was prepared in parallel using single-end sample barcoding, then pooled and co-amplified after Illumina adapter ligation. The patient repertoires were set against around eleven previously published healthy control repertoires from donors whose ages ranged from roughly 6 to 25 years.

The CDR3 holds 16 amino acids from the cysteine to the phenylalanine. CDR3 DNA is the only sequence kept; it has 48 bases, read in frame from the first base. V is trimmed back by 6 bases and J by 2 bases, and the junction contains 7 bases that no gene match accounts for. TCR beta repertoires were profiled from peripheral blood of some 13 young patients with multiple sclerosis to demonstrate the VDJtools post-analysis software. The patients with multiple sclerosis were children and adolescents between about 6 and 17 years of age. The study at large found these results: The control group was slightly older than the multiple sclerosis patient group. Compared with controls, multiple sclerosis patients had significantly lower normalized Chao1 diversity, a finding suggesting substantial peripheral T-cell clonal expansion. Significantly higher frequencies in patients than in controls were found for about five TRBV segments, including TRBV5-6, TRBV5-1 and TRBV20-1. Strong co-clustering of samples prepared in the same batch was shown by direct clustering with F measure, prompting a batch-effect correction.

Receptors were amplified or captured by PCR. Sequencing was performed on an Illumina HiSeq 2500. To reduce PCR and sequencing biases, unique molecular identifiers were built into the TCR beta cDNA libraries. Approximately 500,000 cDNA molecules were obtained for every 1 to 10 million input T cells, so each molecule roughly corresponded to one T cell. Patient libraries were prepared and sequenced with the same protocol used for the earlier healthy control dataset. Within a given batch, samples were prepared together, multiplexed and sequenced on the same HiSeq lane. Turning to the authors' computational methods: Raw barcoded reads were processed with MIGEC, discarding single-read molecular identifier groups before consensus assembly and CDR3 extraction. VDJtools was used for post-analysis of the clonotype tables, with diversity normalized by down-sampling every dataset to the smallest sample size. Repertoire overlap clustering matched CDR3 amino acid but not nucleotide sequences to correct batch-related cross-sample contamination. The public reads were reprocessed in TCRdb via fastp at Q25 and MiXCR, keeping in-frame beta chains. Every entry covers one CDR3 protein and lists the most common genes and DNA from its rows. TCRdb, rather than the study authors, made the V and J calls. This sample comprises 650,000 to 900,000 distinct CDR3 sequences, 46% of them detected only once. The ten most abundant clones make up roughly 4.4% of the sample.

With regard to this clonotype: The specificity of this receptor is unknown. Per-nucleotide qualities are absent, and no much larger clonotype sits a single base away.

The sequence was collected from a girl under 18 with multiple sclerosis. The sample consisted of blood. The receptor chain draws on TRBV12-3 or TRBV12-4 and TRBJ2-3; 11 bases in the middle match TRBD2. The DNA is TGTGCCAGCAGCCGACCGGGACTAGCGGTCACAGATACGCAGTATTTT. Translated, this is CASSRPGLAVTDTQYF.